This T cell receptor beta chain originates from a study of identical twins. Study results and limitations: Insertion counts were lower in abundant cord blood beta clonotypes, a trend that memory repertoires did not show.

Using its own MiXCR run on the 5' RACE reads, TCRdb lists one record per CDR3 protein. The data hold about 240,000 distinct CDR3 sequences, with approximately 7.9% observed a single time. The CDR3 runs to 15 residues. Trimming shortened V by 1 base and J by 2 bases, and 12 bases separated the two germline ends. Germline loops: CDR1 KGHSH, CDR2 LQKENI. This clonotype has just a few counts. Its target is not known. These data were likewise used in another study, on yellow fever vaccine responses in identical twins.

This clonotype was sampled from a woman younger than 35 in good health. The rearrangement links TRBV18 to TRBJ2-7; D is unclear. Sequenced: CD8+ T cells sorted from blood. In DNA form, the CDR3 reads TGTGCCAGCTCACCACTAGATCTGAGGCCCTACGAGCAGTACTTC. Its protein product is CASSPLDLRPYEQYF.